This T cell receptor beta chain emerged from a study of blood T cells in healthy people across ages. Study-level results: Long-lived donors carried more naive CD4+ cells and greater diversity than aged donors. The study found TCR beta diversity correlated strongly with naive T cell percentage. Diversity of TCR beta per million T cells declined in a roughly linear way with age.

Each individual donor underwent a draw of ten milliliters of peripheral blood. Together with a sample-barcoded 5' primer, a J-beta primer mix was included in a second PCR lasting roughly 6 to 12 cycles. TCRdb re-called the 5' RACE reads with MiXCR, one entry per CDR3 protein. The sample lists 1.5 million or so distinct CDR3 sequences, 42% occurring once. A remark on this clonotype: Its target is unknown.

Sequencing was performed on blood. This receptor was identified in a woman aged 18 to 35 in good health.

CDR3 region: CASSFSGAFQPQHF. The CDR3, as DNA: TGTGCCAGCAGTTTTTCGGGGGCATTTCAGCCCCAGCATTTT. This chain joins TRBV12-3 or TRBV12-4 and TRBJ1-5, with D possibly being TRBD1 (6 bases). This CDR3 spans 14 amino acids. Between the trimmed V and J ends, which lost 3 bases and 6 bases, there was a span of 12 bases.